The clone carrying this T cell receptor (beta chain) was observed many times. The antigen is undetermined. This record belongs to a study of read filtering for tumor transcriptome and immune sequencing. For the study at large: After DNase treatment, RNA was made into whole-transcriptome libraries.

Molecular barcoded adaptors covering alpha/delta and beta/gamma chains were used on roughly 400 ng RNA. One entry per CDR3 protein, called by TCRdb with MiXCR from the reads. The data hold about 46,000 distinct CDR3 sequences, with around 12% observed a single time. Sampling of bone marrow took place during active disease in every patient. General study findings and limits: Approximately 87% of IR-seq clonotypes had a single read, yet these held approximately 4% of reads. Even smaller IR-seq throughput identified most shared clonotypes.

Germline V gene data show CDR1 as DFQATT and CDR2 as SNEGSKA (reference sequence). The V end was cut by 5 bases, the J end by 4 bases, with 15 bases between. The CDR3 spans 14 residues. Sequenced: a population of CD138-negative cells sorted from bone marrow. The chain uses TRBV20-1 and TRBJ2-1; D possibly corresponds to TRBD2 (5 bases). The TCR originated in a donor at least 40 years old with multiple myeloma. CDR3 region: CSALDYLRYNEQFF. The CDR3 coding sequence is TGCAGTGCTTTAGACTACCTAAGGTACAATGAGCAGTTCTTC.